A single sample is the source of the 30 T cell receptor beta chains below, sequenced in a study of cytomegalovirus exposure and HLA in healthy donors. Amplification used 60 Vbeta primers and 13 Jbeta primers. This table comes from immunoSEQ multiplex PCR, and its TCRdb copy is limited to in-frame clones, with some not included. The table has some 150,000 clones, under 75% seen once. Input material: PBMCs. Every receptor here comes from a woman aged 55-69 years in good health and CMV-seropositive.

This rearrangement joins TRBV19 to TRBJ2-5; D is ambiguous. V was shortened by 3 bases and J by 5 bases, with 4 bases between the two germline ends. Per germline, CDR1 LNHDA and CDR2 SQIVND (reference sequence). The CDR3 length is 11 residues. As DNA, the CDR3 is TGTGCCAGTAGTATCTCGGAGACCCAGTACTTC. It specifies CASSISETQYF.

This clone was seen just once. This chain uses TRBV28 with TRBJ2-4, with D perhaps matching TRBD1 (6 bases). This CDR3 contains 16 residues. Trimming stripped 3 bases from V and 0 bases from J, with 12 bases between. Per germline, CDR1 MDHEN and CDR2 SYDVKM. The chain's CDR3 is CASSLGHVLAKNIQYF. CDR3 nucleotides: TGTGCCAGCAGTTTGGGACATGTCCTAGCCAAAAACATTCAGTACTTC. The entire variable domain, with the rest obtained from reference TRBV28 and TRBJ2-4, is as follows: DVKVTQSSRYLVKRTGEKVFLECVQDMDHENMFWYRQDPGLGLRLIYFSYDVKMKEKGDIPEGYSVSREKKERFSLILESASTNQTSMYLCASSLGHVLAKNIQYFGAGTRLSVL.

The J gene is TRBJ2-1, the V gene TRBV19, with D perhaps matching TRBD1 (5 bases). The CDR3 length is 13 residues. Trimming took off 4 bases at V and 4 bases at J, with 8 bases between the two ends. CDR1 is LNHDA, CDR2 SQIVND, per germline (reference sequence). CDR3 coding DNA: TGTGCCAGTAGTACCCGACAGTACAATGAGCAGTTCTTC. Translated: CASSTRQYNEQFF.

This chain's CDR3 is CASSVNRDRGDLYGYTF. The CDR3 nucleotides read TGTGCCAGCAGCGTCAACCGGGACAGGGGGGACCTCTATGGCTACACCTTC. This chain uses TRBV5-6 with TRBJ1-2; 11 bases align to TRBD1. Germline V gene data show CDR1 as SGHDT and CDR2 as YYEEEE. This CDR3 has 17 amino acids. The V segment lost 4 bases and the J segment 4 bases; nucleotides outside the gene matches: 12.

V usage is TRBV28 and J usage is TRBJ2-1, with 13 bases fitting TRBD2. This CDR3 region has 17 residues. Germline loops: CDR1 MDHEN, CDR2 SYDVKM. Trimming took 2 bases from V and 7 from J; bases not matched to a gene: 8. CDR3 residues: CASSLRTSGSHRNEQFF. The DNA of the CDR3 is TGTGCCAGCAGTTTAAGGACTAGCGGGAGTCATCGGAATGAGCAGTTCTTC.

V gene TRBV27 combines with J gene TRBJ1-1; D perhaps matches TRBD1 (5 bases). V dropped 4 bases and J dropped 0 bases, with 15 bases sitting between them. Germline V gene data show CDR1 as MNHEY and CDR2 as SMNVEV (reference sequence). This CDR3 comprises 16 residues. The DNA for the CDR3 is TGTGCCAGCAGTTCGTCAATGGGGGGGGTGAACACTGAAGCTTTCTTT. This translates into CASSSSMGGVNTEAFF.

Regarding this clone: This sample also contains other DNA sequences that code for the same CDR3. This sequence joins TRBV6-5 and TRBJ2-5, with TRBD1 as a possible D gene (6 bases). The CDR3 spans 13 residues. V was pared by 2 bases and J by 5 bases, with 9 bases between. Germline V gives CDR1 MNHEY, CDR2 SVGAGI. The CDR3 sequence is CASSYPGAETQYF. CDR3 in DNA: TGTGCCAGCAGTTACCCAGGGGCCGAGACCCAGTACTTC.

The CDR3 region is CASSPTGDYGYTF. CDR3 in DNA: TGCGCCAGCAGCCCGACAGGGGACTATGGCTACACCTTC. J is TRBJ1-2 and V is TRBV5-1; 8 positions match TRBD1. This CDR3 region has 13 residues. The germline gives CDR1 SGHRS, CDR2 YFSETQ. J lost 3 bases, V lost 4 bases, and 2 bases had no gene match.

The chain combines TRBV28 with TRBJ1-1, with TRBD1 matching 8 bases. Trimming took 5 bases from V and 10 from J; bases not matched to a gene: 12. The CDR3 spans 14 residues. Germline V gene lookup returns CDR1 MDHEN and CDR2 SYDVKM. DNA for the CDR3: TGTGCCAGCAGTCGTCCTAGAGGACAGGGACGAGCTTTCTTT. Translated: CASSRPRGQGRAFF.

This sequence joins TRBV2 and TRBJ1-2; D gene ambiguous. Trimming stripped 1 base from V and 0 bases from J, with 12 bases between. CDR3 size: 16 residues. The germline CDR1 and CDR2 sequences are SNHLY and FYNNEI. The CDR3 coding sequence is TGTGCCAGCAGTGAAGGCCCAATCCGAGCTAACTATGGCTACACCTTC. This gives the protein CASSEGPIRANYGYTF.

This chain joins TRBV10-3 and TRBJ2-5; the match to TRBD2 covers 10 bases. The J call may be faulty, since TRBJ2-7 better matches the DNA end. This CDR3 has 14 residues. Germline CDR1 and CDR2: ENHRY and SYGVKD. This CDR3 reads CAIREREGHYEQYF. CDR3 nucleotides: TGTGCCATCAGGGAGCGGGAGGGCCACTACGAGCAGTACTTC.

The rearrangement joins TRBV27 to TRBJ2-7, with 7 bases that match TRBD2. With 2 bases clipped from V and 2 bases from J, the junction kept 15 bases outside the gene matches. The V gene's germline CDR1 is MNHEY and CDR2 SMNVEV (reference sequence). The CDR3 is made up of 18 amino acids. The CDR3 bases are TGTGCCAGCAGTTTACCCATTTGCGGGAGAAAGATGGCCTACGAGCAGTACTTC. Its protein is CASSLPICGRKMAYEQYF.

The chain is built from TRBV6-6 and TRBJ2-1, with a tentative D call TRBD1 (5 bases). CDR1 is MNHNY and CDR2 is SVGAGI in the germline V gene (reference sequence). V lost 3 bases and J 6 bases, leaving 12 bases between the germline ends. This CDR3 is built from 14 residues. In DNA, the CDR3 is TGTGCCAGCAGTTATGGTGACAGCGTCAATGAGCAGTTCTTC. It is translated as CASSYGDSVNEQFF.

The chain recombines TRBV6-5 with TRBJ1-5; D not resolved. Trimming cost V 6 bases and J 2 bases, with 11 bases left between them. The CDR3 loop spans 14 amino acids. Germline V lookup: CDR1 MNHEY, CDR2 SVGAGI. In DNA form, the CDR3 reads TGTGCCAGCAGGCTAAACAGTGGCAATCAGCCCCAGCATTTT. This encodes CASRLNSGNQPQHF.

The CDR3 nucleotides are TGTGCCAGCAGCTTAGGTGTGGGCCGTGAGACCCAGTACTTC. Translation: CASSLGVGRETQYF. The chain has TRBV7-9 and TRBJ2-5, with no clear D. Trimming took off 1 base at V and 5 bases at J, with 11 bases between the two ends. The CDR3 runs to 14 residues. Germline V gene sequence: CDR1 SEHNR, CDR2 FQNEAQ (reference sequence). The entire variable domain, with the rest obtained from reference TRBV7-9 and TRBJ2-5, is as follows: DTGVSQNPRHKITKRGQNVTFRCDPISEHNRLYWYRQTLGQGPEFLTYFQNEAQLEKSRLLSDRFSAERPKGSFSTLEIQRTEQGDSAMYLCASSLGVGRETQYFGPGTRLLVL.

The chain has TRBV29-1 and TRBJ2-5; TRBD2 might be the D (6 bases). The V end lost 5 bases, the J end lost 5 bases, and 12 bases lay between the germline ends. The CDR3 extends over 12 amino acids. The germline gives CDR1 SQVTM, CDR2 ANQGSEA. CDR3 protein: CSVPVGGETQYF. CDR3 in DNA: TGCAGCGTTCCGGTAGGAGGGGAGACCCAGTACTTC.

This rearrangement joins TRBV6-1 to TRBJ2-7; 7 bases are shared with TRBD1. The germline gives CDR1 MNHNS, CDR2 SASEGT. This CDR3 has 14 residues. Unmatched junction bases numbered 3, after V lost 0 bases and J lost 4 bases. CDR3 sequence (DNA): TGTGCCAGCAGTGAAGCCGTCAGGGGGTACGAGCAGTACTTC. Its protein product is CASSEAVRGYEQYF.

The V and J genes are TRBV10-3 and TRBJ2-3; D remains unclear. Germline CDR1 ENHRY, CDR2 SYGVKD. The germline V and J ends were trimmed by 7 bases and 3 bases, with 8 bases remaining between them. The CDR3 sequence is 12 residues long. The CDR3 nucleotides are TGTGCCATCACGACTGGGACAGATACGCAGTATTTT. Protein: CAITTGTDTQYF.

CDR3 DNA: TGTGCCAGCAGCCAAGGGGCAGGGGGCGCGGGGGAGCTGTTTTTT. Protein sequence: CASSQGAGGAGELFF. V usage is TRBV4-2 and J usage is TRBJ2-2; 8 positions agree with TRBD1. The CDR3 covers 15 residues. Germline values: CDR1 LGHNA, CDR2 YNFKEQ. V lost 1 base and J lost 8; bases outside the gene matches: 6.

The gene calls are TRBV29-1 and TRBJ2-7, with 13 positions matching TRBD2. CDR3 size: 16 residues. The germline gives CDR1 SQVTM, CDR2 ANQGSEA. V was clipped by 7 bases and J by 0 bases; unmatched bases: 9. Here the CDR3 reads CSGGLAGVWNSYEQYF. Written as DNA, the CDR3 is TGCAGCGGCGGACTAGCGGGAGTTTGGAACTCCTACGAGCAGTACTTC.

This chain links TRBV28 with TRBJ1-2; maybe TRBD1 (5 bases). Germline V gene lookup returns CDR1 MDHEN and CDR2 SYDVKM. The CDR3 consists of 13 residues. V lost 3 bases and J 4 bases, leaving 9 bases between the germline ends. The CDR3 region has the DNA TGTGCCAGCAGTTTGGGGCAGCTCTATGGCTACACCTTC. It is translated as CASSLGQLYGYTF.

This clone has just one count. The chain employs TRBV5-6 and TRBJ2-2; 10 bases agree with TRBD2. Losses at the gene ends were 6 bases for V and 1 base for J; bases not matched to a gene: 0. Germline values: CDR1 SGHDT, CDR2 YYEEEE. This CDR3 is built from 14 residues. The DNA for the CDR3 is TGTGCCAGCATAGCGGGAGGGAACACCGGGGAGCTGTTTTTT. Its protein is CASIAGGNTGELFF.

This chain joins TRBV7-9 and TRBJ1-5; D not certain. The germline V gene encodes CDR1 SEHNR and CDR2 FQNEAQ (reference sequence). The V gene lost 10 bases and the J gene lost 6 bases, with 19 bases spanning the gap. This CDR3 contains 14 residues. The CDR3 spells CATQGFEGGQPQHF. DNA of the CDR3: TGTGCCACCCAAGGTTTCGAGGGTGGTCAGCCCCAGCATTTT.

This chain's CDR3 is CASSQELGSEQFF. The CDR3 DNA reads as TGTGCCAGCAGCCAAGAGCTGGGCAGTGAGCAGTTCTTC. The chain employs TRBV4-2 and TRBJ2-1, with D uncertain. CDR1 LGHNA and CDR2 YNFKEQ come from the germline V gene. The CDR3 runs 13 residues. V dropped 0 bases and J dropped 9 bases, with 9 bases sitting between them.

The V gene is TRBV5-1, the J gene TRBJ2-7, with 9 bases lining up with TRBD2. The CDR3 spans 12 residues. With 10 bases clipped from V and 9 bases from J, the junction kept 11 bases outside the gene matches. The germline V gene has CDR1 SGHRS and CDR2 YFSETQ. The DNA of the CDR3 is TGCGCCTCCACCTCCGAGCGGGAGGTGCAGTACTTC. This sequence encodes CASTSEREVQYF.

This clone came up once. V is TRBV7-2 and J is TRBJ2-7, with 8 nucleotides matching TRBD1. V was clipped by 5 bases and J by 6 bases; unmatched bases: 6. Germline values: CDR1 SGHTA, CDR2 FQGNSA. This CDR3 contains 13 residues. The CDR3 DNA reads as TGTGCCAGCAGCACTGACAGGGGAGGCGAGCAGTACTTC. Encoded protein: CASSTDRGGEQYF. Combining the CDR3 with reference TRBV7-2 and TRBJ2-7 gives the whole variable domain GAGVSQSPSNKVTEKGKDVELRCDPISGHTALYWYRQSLGQGLEFLIYFQGNSAPDKSGLPSDRFSAERTGGSVSTLTIQRTQQEDSAVYLCASSTDRGGEQYFGPGTRLTVT.

The CDR3 sequence: CASSLFLRGGTEAFF. The CDR3 DNA reads as TGTGCCAGCAGTTTATTTTTAAGGGGTGGGACTGAAGCTTTCTTT. The genes are TRBV28 and TRBJ1-1; D may be TRBD1 (5 bases). The V gene lost 1 base and the J gene lost 5 bases, with 14 bases spanning the gap. CDR1 and CDR2 (germline): MDHEN, SYDVKM. The CDR3 runs to 15 residues.

V is TRBV27 and J is TRBJ2-3; 8 bases are shared with TRBD2. J lost 8 bases, V lost 2 bases, and 15 bases had no gene match. Germline assignment: CDR1 MNHEY and CDR2 SMNVEV (reference sequence). The CDR3 has 17 amino acids. CDR3 sequence: CASSLGFRLAPGGTQYF. The CDR3 bases are TGTGCCAGCAGTTTAGGGTTCAGACTAGCGCCTGGCGGTACGCAGTATTTT.

This clone came up once. The genes are TRBV5-5 and TRBJ2-7, with D tentatively TRBD1 (5 bases). From germline, CDR1 is SGHKS and CDR2 YYEKEE (reference sequence). The V end lost 4 bases, the J end lost 2 bases, and 13 bases lay between the germline ends. This CDR3 spans 14 amino acids. CDR3 amino acids: CASSQDTSTYEQYF. DNA for the CDR3: TGTGCCAGCAGCCAGGACACCTCCACCTACGAGCAGTACTTC.

The chain combines TRBV2 with TRBJ2-3; 13 bases are a match to TRBD2. CDR3 size: 16 residues. The ends lost 9 bases at V and 3 bases at J; junction bases unmatched: 9. The germline CDR1 and CDR2 sequences are SNHLY and FYNNEI. The CDR3, as DNA: TGTGCCAGTAATGGACTAGCGGGAGCGAGAACAGATACGCAGTATTTT. This encodes CASNGLAGARTDTQYF.